This T cell receptor (beta chain) was identified during a study of blood T cell repertoires in COVID-19. V lost 1 base, J lost 4 bases, and 13 bases lay in between. The germline CDR1 and CDR2 sequences are SGHTS and YDEGEE. CDR3 size: 15 residues. The assay was immunoSEQ multiplex PCR, and TCRdb's table has in-frame clones only and misses some. This table holds approximately 49,000 clones, 84% found once. The genes are TRBV5-8 and TRBJ2-3, with D possibly TRBD2 on 6 matching bases. The receptor comes from a man in his fifties or sixties with acute or convalescent COVID-19. Sequenced sample: peripheral blood. CDR3 DNA sequence: TGTGCCAGCAGCTTGCCATACGGGGGTGCAGATACGCAGTATTTT. It yields the protein CASSLPYGGADTQYF.